The 26 T cell receptor beta chains in this list originate from one sample, sequenced in a study of post-analysis software for immune sequencing data. Study findings and constraints: Higher frequency in patients than in controls was seen for roughly five TRBV segments, with TRBV5-6, TRBV5-1 and TRBV20-1 among them.

TCR beta cDNA libraries had unique molecular identifiers. TCRdb reanalysed the PCR reads using MiXCR and keeps one entry per CDR3 protein. The table includes a few hundred thousand distinct CDR3 sequences, 30% to 45% detected once. No antigen is known for these receptors. Material: blood. The receptors derive from a girl between 10 and 17 years old with multiple sclerosis.

This clonotype has a count of ten or more. V is TRBV2 and J is TRBJ2-7; D uncertain. This CDR3 region has 12 residues. Germline values: CDR1 SNHLY, CDR2 FYNNEI. V was cut by 5 bases and J by 7 bases, with 12 bases left in between. The CDR3 is CASSTRMEEQYF. Here the CDR3 DNA reads TGTGCCAGCAGTACTCGGATGGAAGAGCAGTACTTC.

Note on this clonotype: This may be a read error, as it is one base from a much larger clone. The chain uses TRBV28 and TRBJ2-7, with unresolved D. The CDR3 length is 15 residues. V shed 4 bases and J shed 7 bases, with 20 bases lying between them. CDR1 and CDR2 from the germline V gene are MDHEN and SYDVKM. This chain's CDR3 is CASSSSLPAYNEQYF. In nucleotides, the CDR3 is TGTGCCAGCAGTTCCAGTCTCCCCGCGTACAATGAGCAGTACTTC. The full variable domain, with the rest looked up from reference TRBV28 and TRBJ2-7, is DVKVTQSSRYLVKRTGEKVFLECVQDMDHENMFWYRQDPGLGLRLIYFSYDVKMKEKGDIPEGYSVSREKKERFSLILESASTNQTSMYLCASSSSLPAYNEQYFGPGTRLTVT.

This clonotype came up a few times. The genes are TRBV5-1 and TRBJ1-1, with no clear D. Trimming shortened V by 0 bases and J by 3 bases, and 18 bases separated the two germline ends. This CDR3 spans 17 amino acids. Germline V gene sequence: CDR1 SGHRS, CDR2 YFSETQ. In nucleotides, the CDR3 is TGCGCCAGCAGCTTGGCGGGTTCAGGCCTACGAGACACTGAAGCTTTCTTT. It specifies CASSLAGSGLRDTEAFF.

About this clonotype: A much larger clone differs by one base, so this may be a read error. The CDR3 reads CSTTTGQGGDYGYTF. The CDR3 DNA is TGCAGTACTACTACTGGACAGGGTGGTGACTATGGCTACACCTTC. J is TRBJ1-2 and V is TRBV20-1, with TRBD1 matching over 8 bases. V lost 8 bases and J lost 3; bases outside the gene matches: 14. CDR3 length equals 15 residues. CDR1 is DFQATT, CDR2 SNEGSKA, per germline (reference sequence).

The genes are TRBV28 and TRBJ1-1; no clear D. The CDR3 runs 15 residues. CDR1 and CDR2 from the germline V gene are MDHEN and SYDVKM. V lost 6 bases to trimming and J lost 4 bases, with 18 bases between them. The CDR3 spells CASRPTGGSVTEAFF. In nucleotides, the CDR3 is TGTGCCAGCAGACCCACCGGAGGGTCGGTCACTGAAGCTTTCTTT.

This clonotype was observed once. J is TRBJ1-1 and V is TRBV4-2, with 7 bases fitting TRBD1. In germline, CDR1 is LGHNA, CDR2 YNFKEQ. The CDR3 loop spans 16 amino acids. V was clipped by 3 bases and J by 1 base; unmatched bases: 8. The CDR3 nucleotides read TGTGCCAGCAGCCAGGGCCCAGGGGGTCAGAACACTGAAGCTTTCTTT. It specifies CASSQGPGGQNTEAFF.

There are a few counts of this clonotype. A read error may explain this, as a much larger clone is one base away. The chain is built from TRBV29-1 and TRBJ2-4, with 9 bases lining up with TRBD2. Matching the DNA end better, TRBJ2-7 makes the J call doubtful. The CDR3 contains 12 residues. Per the germline V gene, CDR1 is SQVTM and CDR2 is ANQGSEA. CDR3 coding DNA: TGCAGCCGCGGGGCGGGGGGGGACGAGCAGTACTTC. Encoded protein: CSRGAGGDEQYF.

About this clonotype: The junction does not match germline at one end; this may be a read error. The chain links TRBV5-1 to TRBJ2-3; D might be TRBD2 (6 bases). Germline CDR1 reads SGHRS; CDR2 reads YFSETQ. This CDR3 has 15 amino acids. DNA for the CDR3: TGTGCCAGCAGCTTGAAGCCGGGGGGCACAGATACGCAGTATTTT. Translated: CASSLKPGGTDTQYF.

This clonotype was found many times. In nucleotides, the CDR3 is TGTGCCAGCAGCCAATTCCTAGCGGCCTACAATGAGCAGTTCTTC. Its protein product is CASSQFLAAYNEQFF. The chain recombines TRBV3-1 with TRBJ2-1, with 7 bases matching TRBD2. V lost 2 bases to trimming and J lost 2 bases; unmatched junction nucleotides: 3. Germline V lookup: CDR1 LGHDT, CDR2 YNNKEL (reference sequence). The CDR3 extends over 15 amino acids.

In regard to this clonotype: A much more abundant neighbour one base away suggests this may be a read error. V is TRBV7-2 and J is TRBJ2-1; 11 positions agree with TRBD2. The J call is doubtful: the DNA matches TRBJ2-7 better. The CDR3 covers 16 residues. CDR1 SGHTA and CDR2 FQGNSA come from the germline V gene. CDR3 amino acids: CASSSGLAGAYNEQYF. The CDR3, as DNA: TGTGCCAGCAGCTCCGGACTAGCGGGCGCCTACAATGAGCAGTACTTC.

This clonotype was detected many times. The gene calls are TRBV25-1 and TRBJ2-5; 8 bases align to TRBD2. Trimming cost V 6 bases and J 1 base; bases outside gene matches: 4. Germline assignment: CDR1 MGHDK and CDR2 SYGVNS. The CDR3 has 14 residues. CDR3 protein: CASSLAGRQETQYF. DNA of the CDR3: TGTGCCAGCAGCCTAGCGGGTCGCCAAGAGACCCAGTACTTC.

This clonotype has more than one count but fewer than ten. The rearrangement joins TRBV5-1 to TRBJ2-3, with 8 bases that match TRBD2. CDR1 SGHRS and CDR2 YFSETQ come from the germline V gene. CDR3 length: 16 amino acids. The V and J ends lost 2 bases and 6 bases, in that order; junction bases with no gene match: 11. CDR3 residues: CASSFSEAGVLDTQYF. The CDR3, as DNA: TGCGCCAGCAGCTTCTCCGAAGCGGGGGTACTTGATACGCAGTATTTT.

Turning to this clonotype: A much more abundant neighbour one base away suggests this may be a read error. The V call is TRBV9, the J call TRBJ2-5; 8 bases map to TRBD2. J gave up 11 bases and V 0 bases, and 18 bases lay outside the gene matches. The CDR3 spans 17 residues. CDR1 and CDR2 from the germline V gene are SGDLS and YYNGEE. DNA of the CDR3: TGTGCCAGCAGCGTAGGTTTGCGGGGGGACTTCTACAATGAGCAGTACTTC. The encoded protein is CASSVGLRGDFYNEQYF.

This chain joins TRBV16 and TRBJ1-2, with D possibly being TRBD1 (5 bases). The CDR3 spans 16 residues. Germline values: CDR1 KGHSY, CDR2 FQNENV. Trimming stripped 0 bases from V and 2 bases from J, with 13 bases between. Written as DNA, the CDR3 is TGTGCCAGCAGCCAATCACAACAGGACCCAAACTATGGCTACACCTTC. It codes for CASSQSQQDPNYGYTF.

This clonotype has ten or more counts. The gene calls are TRBV12-3 or TRBV12-4 and TRBJ1-2; a possible D gene is TRBD1 (6 bases). Deletions cut 6 bases from V and 0 bases from J, with 17 bases between. This CDR3 has 16 amino acids. CDR3 sequence: CASSQPQQGTNYGYTF. In nucleotides, the CDR3 is TGTGCCAGCAGCCAGCCCCAACAGGGCACTAACTATGGCTACACCTTC.

V and J are TRBV6-4 and TRBJ2-2; D unresolved. Germline CDR1 MRHNA, CDR2 SNTAGT. The CDR3 runs 14 residues. V was trimmed by 3 bases and J by 4 bases, leaving 9 bases between them. The CDR3 nucleotides are TGTGCCAGCAGTGATCGACCCAGCACCGGGGAGCTGTTTTTT. The encoded protein is CASSDRPSTGELFF.

This clonotype was observed a few times. The chain carries TRBV12-3 or TRBV12-4 and TRBJ1-2; 11 nucleotides line up with TRBD1. The junction had 5 bases not matched to a gene; V was cut back by 4 bases and J by 4 bases. The CDR3 has 15 residues. The CDR3 bases are TGTGCCAGCAGTTCCCGGACAGGGGGCTGCTATGGCTACACCTTC. Amino acid sequence: CASSSRTGGCYGYTF.

The V call is TRBV24-1, the J call TRBJ2-2; weak D call: TRBD2 (6 bases). V lost 4 bases and J 5 bases, leaving 19 bases between the germline ends. CDR3 length equals 17 residues. CDR1 is KGHDR and CDR2 is SFDVKD in the germline V gene. As DNA, the CDR3 is TGTGCCACCAGTGACCACAAGCGGGTCGCGGGGACCGGGGAGCTGTTTTTT. It yields the protein CATSDHKRVAGTGELFF.

This clonotype was recorded a few times. This chain links TRBV24-1 with TRBJ2-7, with 11 bases matching TRBD1. TRBJ2-5 matches the DNA end more closely, so the J call is doubtful. Germline CDR1 reads KGHDR; CDR2 reads SFDVKD. CDR3 size: 17 residues. CDR3 sequence: CATSDPTRDRGWETQYF. The CDR3 DNA follows: TGTGCCACCAGTGACCCGACCCGGGACAGGGGGTGGGAGACCCAGTACTTC.

This clonotype was picked up a small number of times. The chain combines TRBV3-1 with TRBJ1-2; D not certain. Looked up from germline, CDR1 is LGHDT and CDR2 is YNNKEL (reference sequence). Trimming removed 3 bases at V and 8 bases at J, with 19 bases between. The CDR3 runs to 15 residues. The CDR3 here is CASSHPLRGIIGYTF. The CDR3 region has the DNA TGTGCCAGCAGCCATCCCCTAAGAGGGATAATAGGCTACACCTTC.

The chain couples TRBV6-5 to TRBJ1-6; TRBD1 might be the D (6 bases). The germline V and J ends were trimmed by 0 bases and 8 bases, with 11 bases remaining between them. Germline-derived CDR1 and CDR2 are MNHEY and SVGAGI. This CDR3 has 15 amino acids. The CDR3 spells CASSYSNRADSPLHF. The CDR3, as DNA: TGTGCCAGCAGTTACTCGAACAGGGCTGATTCACCCCTCCACTTT.

V and J are TRBV20-1 and TRBJ2-1; no reliable D call. The CDR3 runs to 11 residues. The germline V gene encodes CDR1 DFQATT and CDR2 SNEGSKA (reference sequence). Between the trimmed V and J ends, which lost 7 bases and 8 bases, there was a span of 12 bases. For the CDR3, the DNA is TGCAGTGTCGGCCTCGGCGATGAGCAGTTCTTC. Its protein is CSVGLGDEQFF.

The table lists this clonotype with a few counts. The V gene is TRBV13, the J gene TRBJ1-5, with D perhaps matching TRBD1 (5 bases). V was shortened by 2 bases and J by 0 bases, with 20 bases between the two germline ends. The length of the CDR3 is 19 residues. The germline V gene encodes CDR1 PRHDT and CDR2 FYEKMQ (reference sequence). This CDR3 reads CASSLSGAGKSFSNQPQHF. CDR3 DNA: TGTGCCAGCAGCTTATCCGGGGCAGGGAAAAGTTTTAGCAATCAGCCCCAGCATTTT. Variable domain in full (rest from reference TRBV13 and TRBJ1-5): AAGVIQSPRHLIKEKRETATLKCYPIPRHDTVYWYQQGPGQDPQFLISFYEKMQSDKGSIPDRFSAQQFSDYHSELNMSSLELGDSALYFCASSLSGAGKSFSNQPQHFGDGTRLSIL.

This clonotype was recorded many times. The V gene is TRBV5-5, the J gene TRBJ2-1; a weak D match, TRBD1 (5 bases). CDR3 length: 15 residues. Germline lookup yields CDR1 SGHKS and CDR2 YYEKEE (reference sequence). Trimming took 4 bases from V and 2 from J, leaving 13 bases between them. The CDR3 DNA reads TGTGCCAGCAGCCCCAGGGAAAGGGCCTACAATGAGCAGTTCTTC. Protein product: CASSPRERAYNEQFF. Filled out from reference TRBV5-5 and TRBJ2-1, the complete variable domain reads DAGVTQSPTHLIKTRGQQVTLRCSPISGHKSVSWYQQVLGQGPQFIFQYYEKEERGRGNFPDRFSARQFPNYSSELNVNALLLGDSALYLCASSPRERAYNEQFFGPGTRLTVL.

This clonotype has a count of ten or more. This chain joins TRBV11-3 and TRBJ2-1; 12 bases align to TRBD2. V lost 3 bases to trimming and J lost 4 bases; unmatched junction nucleotides: 10. Germline values: CDR1 SGHNT, CDR2 YENEEA. The CDR3 covers 18 residues. CDR3 amino acids: CASSFTSSGRGRYNEQFF. CDR3 in DNA: TGTGCCAGCAGCTTCACTTCTAGCGGGAGGGGACGTTACAATGAGCAGTTCTTC.

This clonotype appeared many times. CDR3 sequence: CASRMTEGIQYF. CDR3 nucleotides: TGTGCCAGCAGGATGACAGAGGGCATTCAGTACTTC. The chain has TRBV7-9 and TRBJ2-4; the D gene could be TRBD1 or TRBD2 (5 bases each). V gave up 6 bases and J gave up 9 bases, with 12 bases separating them. The germline gives CDR1 SEHNR, CDR2 FQNEAQ (reference sequence). The CDR3 contains 12 residues.